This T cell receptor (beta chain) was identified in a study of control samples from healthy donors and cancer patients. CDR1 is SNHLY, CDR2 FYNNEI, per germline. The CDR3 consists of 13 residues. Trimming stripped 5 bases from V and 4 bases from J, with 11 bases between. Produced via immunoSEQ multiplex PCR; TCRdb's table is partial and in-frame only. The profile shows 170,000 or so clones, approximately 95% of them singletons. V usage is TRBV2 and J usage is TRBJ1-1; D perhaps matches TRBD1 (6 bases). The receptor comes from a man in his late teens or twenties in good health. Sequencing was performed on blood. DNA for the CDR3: TGTGCCAGCAGTTCCGACAGGAGCACTGAAGCTTTCTTT. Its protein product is CASSSDRSTEAFF.